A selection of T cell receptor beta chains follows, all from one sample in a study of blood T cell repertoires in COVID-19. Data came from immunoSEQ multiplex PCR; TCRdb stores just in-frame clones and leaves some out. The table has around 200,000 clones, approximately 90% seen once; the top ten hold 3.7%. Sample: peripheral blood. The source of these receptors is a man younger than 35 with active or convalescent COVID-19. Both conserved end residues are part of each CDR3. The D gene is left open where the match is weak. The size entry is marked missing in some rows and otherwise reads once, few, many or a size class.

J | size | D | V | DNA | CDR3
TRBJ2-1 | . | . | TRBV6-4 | TGTGCCAGCAGTGACTCGACTTACAATGAGCAGTTCTTC | CASSDSTYNEQFF
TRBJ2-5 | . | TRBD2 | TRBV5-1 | TGCGCCAGCAGCTTGGCGGGGACTAGCGGGGGGCAAGAGACCCAGTACTTC | CASSLAGTSGGQETQYF
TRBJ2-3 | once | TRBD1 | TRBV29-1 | TGCAGCGTTGCGGGACAGTACACAGATACGCAGTATTTT | CSVAGQYTDTQYF
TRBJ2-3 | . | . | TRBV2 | TGTGCCAGCAGTGACGGGCTAGCCGGAGATACGCAGTATTTT | CASSDGLAGDTQYF
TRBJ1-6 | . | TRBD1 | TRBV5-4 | TGTGCCAGCAGCTCTAGGGAGGGACAGGGACTCTATTCACCCCTCCACTTT | CASSSREGQGLYSPLHF
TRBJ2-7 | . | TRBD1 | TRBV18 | TGTGCCAGCTCAGTCACAGGGGGCGTTTCCTACGAGCAGTACTTC | CASSVTGGVSYEQYF
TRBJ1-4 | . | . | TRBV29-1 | TGCAGCGTTGAAGATGCACAAGCAACTAATGAAAAACTGTTTTTT | CSVEDAQATNEKLFF
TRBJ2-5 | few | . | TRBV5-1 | TGCGCCAGCAGCTTGCAGGCCTACCAAGAGACCCAGTACTTC | CASSLQAYQETQYF
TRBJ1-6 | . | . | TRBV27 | TGTGCCAGCAGAATAGAGGCCTATAATTCACCCCTCCACTTT | CASRIEAYNSPLHF
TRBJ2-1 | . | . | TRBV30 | TGTGCCTGGCTAGCAGATACCTACAATGAGCAGTTCTTC | CAWLADTYNEQFF
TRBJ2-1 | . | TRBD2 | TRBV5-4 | TGTGCCAGCACTCTCCTCGGGGGGATTAGCTACAATGAGCAGTTCTTC | CASTLLGGISYNEQFF
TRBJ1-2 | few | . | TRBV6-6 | TGTGCCAGCAGTTATTCCCCCACTCGGGGCTATGGCTACACCTTC | CASSYSPTRGYGYTF
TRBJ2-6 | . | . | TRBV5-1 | TGCGCCAGTTTAATGGGCCCTGGGGCCAACGTCCTGACTTTC | CASLMGPGANVLTF
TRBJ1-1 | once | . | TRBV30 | TGTGCCTGGAAGGCGGACAGAAGCAGTACTGAAGCTTTCTTT | CAWKADRSSTEAFF
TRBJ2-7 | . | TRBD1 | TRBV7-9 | TGTGCCAGCAGCCCTGCCCCCGGGACAGGATACGAGCAGTACTTC | CASSPAPGTGYEQYF
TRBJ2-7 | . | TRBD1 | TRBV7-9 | TGTGCCAGCAGCCGATCCGGGACAGGGGCCTACGAGCAGTACTTC | CASSRSGTGAYEQYF
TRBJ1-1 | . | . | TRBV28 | TGTGCCAGCAGTTTAGGGGGGTCTAATTCTGAAGCTTTCTTT | CASSLGGSNSEAFF
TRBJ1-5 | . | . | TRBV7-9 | TGTGCCAGCAGCTTGGGCTCCCCAAATCAGCCCCAGCATTTT | CASSLGSPNQPQHF
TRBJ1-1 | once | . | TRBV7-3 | TGTGCCAGCAGCCCAGATACGTGGAACACTGAAGCTTTCTTT | CASSPDTWNTEAFF
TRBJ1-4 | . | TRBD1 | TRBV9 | TGTGCCAGCAGCGTAGACTCAGGGGGGATCAGGCTTGCAACTAATGAAAAACTGTTTTTT | CASSVDSGGIRLATNEKLFF
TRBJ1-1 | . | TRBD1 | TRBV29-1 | TGCAGCGTTGAAGGCAGACAGGGGGCTTACACTGAAGCTTTCTTT | CSVEGRQGAYTEAFF
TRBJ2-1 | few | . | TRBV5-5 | TGTGCCAGCAGCTTGGACAGGGAATGGCCGTTCTTC | CASSLDREWPFF
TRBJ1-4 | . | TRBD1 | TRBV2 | TGTGCCAGCAGGGGGACAGGGGTCCCTAATGAAAAACTGTTTTTT | CASRGTGVPNEKLFF
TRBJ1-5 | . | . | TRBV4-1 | TGCGCCAGCAGCCAGGCGACCGGGACACCACATCAGCCCCAGCATTTT | CASSQATGTPHQPQHF
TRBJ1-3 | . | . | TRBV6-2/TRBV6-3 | TGTGCCAGCAGTAACCGCGGGAATACATACTCTGGAAACACCATATATTTT | CASSNRGNTYSGNTIYF
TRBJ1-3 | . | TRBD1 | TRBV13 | TGTGCCAGCAGCGTAACAGGGGAAGCAAGAAACACCATATATTTT | CASSVTGEARNTIYF
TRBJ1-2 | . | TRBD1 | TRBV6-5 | TGTGCCAGCGGCAGGGGGCAATATGGCTACACCTTC | CASGRGQYGYTF